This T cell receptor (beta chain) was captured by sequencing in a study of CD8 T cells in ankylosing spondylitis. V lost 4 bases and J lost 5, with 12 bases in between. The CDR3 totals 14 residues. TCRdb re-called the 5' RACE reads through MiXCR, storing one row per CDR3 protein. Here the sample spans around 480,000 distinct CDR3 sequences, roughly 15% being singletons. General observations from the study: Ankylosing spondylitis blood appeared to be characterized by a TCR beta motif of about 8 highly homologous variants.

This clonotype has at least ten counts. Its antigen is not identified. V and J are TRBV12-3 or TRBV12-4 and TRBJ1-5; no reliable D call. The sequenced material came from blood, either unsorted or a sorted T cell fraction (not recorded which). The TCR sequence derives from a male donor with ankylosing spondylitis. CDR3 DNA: TGTGCCAGCAGTTCCACATCACCTTATCAGCCCCAGCATTTT. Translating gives CASSSTSPYQPQHF.